Listed here are 8 T cell receptor beta chains from one sample, sequenced in a study of CD8 T cells in Susac syndrome. RNA, at about 0.45 to 1 ug, was reverse transcribed with random hexamers. TCRdb called the immunoSEQ multiplex PCR reads again in MiXCR, with one record for every CDR3 protein. The sample consists of about 140,000 distinct CDR3 sequences, over 90% of them appearing once. The sequenced sample consisted of CD4+ T cells from PBMCs. Every receptor here comes from a human donor with Susac syndrome.

The gene calls are TRBV23-1 and TRBJ2-1; TRBD1 aligns across 9 bases. TRBV23-1 is annotated as an ORF whose role is uncertain. CDR3 length: 15 amino acids. Trimming removed 4 bases from V and 9 bases from J; junction bases left unmatched: 10. CDR3 sequence reads: CASSRGGTGFCEQFF. DNA of the CDR3: TGCGCCAGCAGTCGCGGCGGGACAGGGTTTTGTGAGCAGTTCTTC.

This clonotype showed up just once. DNA for the CDR3: TGTGCCAGCAGCGTAGGACAGGGGAATTCACCCCTCCACTTT. Translating gives CASSVGQGNSPLHF. The rearrangement joins TRBV9 to TRBJ1-6, with TRBD1 matching over 8 bases. This CDR3 comprises 14 residues. V shed 0 bases and J 7 bases; nucleotides not matched to a gene: 0. The germline CDR1 and CDR2 sequences are SGDLS and YYNGEE.

The table lists this clonotype with a count of one. The chain recombines TRBV7-9 with TRBJ2-1; D remains unclear. V lost 10 bases and J lost 2, with 15 bases in between. The CDR3 has 14 residues. From germline, CDR1 is SEHNR and CDR2 FQNEAQ (reference sequence). Here the CDR3 DNA reads TGTGCCATCCAGGCCGACACCGCCTACAATGAGCAGTTCTTC. Translated, it gives CAIQADTAYNEQFF.

The V gene is TRBV12-3 or TRBV12-4, the J gene TRBJ2-5; possible D gene TRBD2, 5 bases. With 4 bases removed from V and 5 bases from J, the gap between germline ends came to 8 bases. The CDR3 extends over 12 amino acids. The CDR3 sequence is CASSSGWETQYF. For the CDR3, the DNA is TGTGCCAGCAGTTCGGGGTGGGAGACCCAGTACTTC.

This rearrangement joins TRBV29-1 to TRBJ2-7, with D perhaps assigned TRBD1 or TRBD2 (5 bases each). The CDR3 has 12 residues. The V gene lost 5 bases and the J gene lost 3 bases, with 11 bases spanning the gap. Germline CDR1 SQVTM, CDR2 ANQGSEA. The CDR3 loop reads CSVQGDGYEQYF. The DNA for the CDR3 is TGCAGCGTTCAAGGGGACGGCTACGAGCAGTACTTC.

This rearrangement joins TRBV10-3 to TRBJ2-5; D gene ambiguous. This CDR3 spans 13 amino acids. V dropped 5 bases and J dropped 1 base, with 8 bases sitting between them. Germline CDR1 and CDR2: ENHRY and SYGVKD. The CDR3 DNA is TGTGCCATCAGTCAGGCGCCCCAAGAGACCCAGTACTTC. Translation: CAISQAPQETQYF.

V is TRBV30 and J is TRBJ1-3; 7 bases agree with TRBD1. The CDR3 has 14 residues. The V gene end was trimmed by 4 bases and the J gene end by 2 bases; junction bases not matched to a gene: 5. The V gene's germline CDR1 is GTSNPN and CDR2 SVGIG (reference sequence). Written as DNA, the CDR3 is TGTGCCTGGATAGGCAGGGGGACTGGAAACACCATATATTTT. Its translation is CAWIGRGTGNTIYF.

This clonotype was found once. CDR3 region: CASSTTGGKVETQYF. The DNA for the CDR3 is TGCGCCAGCAGCACGACAGGGGGCAAGGTGGAGACCCAGTACTTC. This chain links TRBV5-1 with TRBJ2-5; 10 nucleotides line up with TRBD1. Germline loops: CDR1 SGHRS, CDR2 YFSETQ. The CDR3 spans 15 residues. Trimming at V came to 4 bases and at J to 5 bases, leaving 8 bases not matched to a gene.